This T cell receptor beta chain is drawn from a study of blood T cell repertoires in COVID-19. As originally analysed: Amplification of reference gene primers was used by the study to estimate nucleated cell counts. Measured with immunoSEQ multiplex PCR; TCRdb has only the in-frame clones, and not every one. V, J and clone size are taken as reported in that table, and D and trimming were inferred from the DNA itself. The data contain 250,000 to 350,000 clones, more than 70% of them seen just once; the ten biggest clones take up approximately 10%. There are 13 residues in the CDR3. Germline CDR1 is MRHNA and CDR2 is SNTAGT. Trimming pared 2 bases from V and 6 bases from J, leaving 10 bases between.

The chain links TRBV6-4 to TRBJ1-2; D gene unclear. This receptor was identified in a woman in her 30s with COVID-19, enrolled during active disease. The specimen was peripheral blood. CDR3 amino acids: CASSDPQPHGYTF. The CDR3 nucleotides read TGTGCCAGCAGTGACCCACAGCCCCATGGCTACACCTTC.